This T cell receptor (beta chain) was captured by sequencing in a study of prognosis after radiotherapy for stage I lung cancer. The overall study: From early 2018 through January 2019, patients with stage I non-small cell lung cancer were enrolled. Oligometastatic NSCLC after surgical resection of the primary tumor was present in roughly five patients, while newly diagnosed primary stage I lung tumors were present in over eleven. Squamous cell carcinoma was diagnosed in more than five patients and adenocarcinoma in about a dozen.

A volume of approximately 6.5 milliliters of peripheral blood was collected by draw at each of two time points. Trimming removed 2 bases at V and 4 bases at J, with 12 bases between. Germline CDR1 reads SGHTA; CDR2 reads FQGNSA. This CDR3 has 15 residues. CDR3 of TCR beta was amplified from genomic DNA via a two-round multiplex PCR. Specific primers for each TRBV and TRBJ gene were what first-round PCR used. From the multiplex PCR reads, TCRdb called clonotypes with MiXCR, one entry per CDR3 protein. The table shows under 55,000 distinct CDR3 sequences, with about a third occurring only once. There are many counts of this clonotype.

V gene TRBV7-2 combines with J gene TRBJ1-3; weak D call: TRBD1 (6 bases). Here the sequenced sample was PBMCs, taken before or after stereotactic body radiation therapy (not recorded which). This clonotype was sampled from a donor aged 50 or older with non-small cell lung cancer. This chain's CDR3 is CASSLTQGLGNTIYF. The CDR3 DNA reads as TGTGCCAGCAGCTTAACCCAGGGGCTGGGAAACACCATATATTTT.